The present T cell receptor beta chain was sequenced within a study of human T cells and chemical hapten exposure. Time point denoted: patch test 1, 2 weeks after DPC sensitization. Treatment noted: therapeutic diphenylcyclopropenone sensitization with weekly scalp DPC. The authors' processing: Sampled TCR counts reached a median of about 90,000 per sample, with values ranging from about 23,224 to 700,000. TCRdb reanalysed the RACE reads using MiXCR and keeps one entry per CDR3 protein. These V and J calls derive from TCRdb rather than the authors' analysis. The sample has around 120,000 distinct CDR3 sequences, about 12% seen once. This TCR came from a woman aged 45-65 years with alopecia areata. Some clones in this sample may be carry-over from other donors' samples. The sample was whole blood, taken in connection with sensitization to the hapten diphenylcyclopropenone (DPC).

CDR3 nucleotides: TGTGCCAGCAGCCGCCCAGACAGGGTGAACACTGAAGCTTTCTTT. Protein: CASSRPDRVNTEAFF. V gene TRBV7-9 combines with J gene TRBJ1-1, with 7 bases matching TRBD1. Germline CDR1 is SEHNR and CDR2 is FQNEAQ (reference sequence). The CDR3 runs to 15 residues. Trimming removed 5 bases from V and 0 bases from J; junction bases left unmatched: 6. Looking up the rest from reference TRBV7-9 and TRBJ1-1 gives the full variable domain: DTGVSQNPRHKITKRGQNVTFRCDPISEHNRLYWYRQTLGQGPEFLTYFQNEAQLEKSRLLSDRFSAERPKGSFSTLEIQRTEQGDSAMYLCASSRPDRVNTEAFFGQGTRLTVV.